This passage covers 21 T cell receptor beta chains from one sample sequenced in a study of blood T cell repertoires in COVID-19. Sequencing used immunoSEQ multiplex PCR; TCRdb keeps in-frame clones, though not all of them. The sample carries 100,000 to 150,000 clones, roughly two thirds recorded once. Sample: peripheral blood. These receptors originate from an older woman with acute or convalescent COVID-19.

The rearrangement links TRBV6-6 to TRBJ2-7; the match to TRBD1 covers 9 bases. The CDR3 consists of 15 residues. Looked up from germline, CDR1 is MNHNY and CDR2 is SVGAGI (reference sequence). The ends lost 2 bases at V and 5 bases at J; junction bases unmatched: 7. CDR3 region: CASSYGTGGANEQYF. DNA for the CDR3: TGTGCCAGCAGTTACGGAACAGGGGGCGCGAACGAGCAGTACTTC.

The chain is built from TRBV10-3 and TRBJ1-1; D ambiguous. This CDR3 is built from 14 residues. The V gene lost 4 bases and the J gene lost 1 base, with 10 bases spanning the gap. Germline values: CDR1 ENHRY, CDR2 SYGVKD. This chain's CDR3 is CAISGSGSNTEAFF. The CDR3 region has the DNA TGTGCCATCAGTGGCTCAGGATCGAACACTGAAGCTTTCTTT.

CDR3 DNA: TGTGCCTGGAGTGGGGGTGGGCTAGCGGGAGGGCCGACGGTATACAATGAGCAGTTCTTC. This gives the protein CAWSGGGLAGGPTVYNEQFF. V is TRBV30 and J is TRBJ2-1; 12 bases match TRBD2. Trimming took 1 base from V and 4 from J; bases not matched to a gene: 17. CDR3 size: 20 residues. Per the germline V gene, CDR1 is GTSNPN and CDR2 is SVGIG (reference sequence).

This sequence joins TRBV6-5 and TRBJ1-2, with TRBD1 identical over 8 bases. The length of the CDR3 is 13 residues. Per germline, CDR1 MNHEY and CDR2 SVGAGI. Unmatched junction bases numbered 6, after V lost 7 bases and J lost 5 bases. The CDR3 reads CASTQRQGYGYTF. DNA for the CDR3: TGTGCCAGCACCCAACGACAGGGGTATGGCTACACCTTC.

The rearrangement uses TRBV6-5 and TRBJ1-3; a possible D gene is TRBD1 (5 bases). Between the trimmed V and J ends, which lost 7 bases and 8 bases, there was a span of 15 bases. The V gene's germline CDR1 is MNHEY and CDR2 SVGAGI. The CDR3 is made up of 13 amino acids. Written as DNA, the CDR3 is TGTGCCAGCATTAGGACAAATGTGGACACCATATATTTT. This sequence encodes CASIRTNVDTIYF.

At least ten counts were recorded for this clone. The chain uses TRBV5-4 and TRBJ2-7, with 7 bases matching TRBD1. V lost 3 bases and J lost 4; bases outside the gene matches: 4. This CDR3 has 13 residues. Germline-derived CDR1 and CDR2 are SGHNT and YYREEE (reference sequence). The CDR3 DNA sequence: TGTGCCAGCAGCTCCCAGGGGGTGTACGAGCAGTACTTC. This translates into CASSSQGVYEQYF.

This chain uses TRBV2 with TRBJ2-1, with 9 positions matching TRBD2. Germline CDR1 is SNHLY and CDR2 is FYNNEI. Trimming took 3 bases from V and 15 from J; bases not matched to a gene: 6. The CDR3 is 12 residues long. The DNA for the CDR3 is TGTGCCAGCAGTGAGCCGGGACTAGCCGCGTTCTTC. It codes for CASSEPGLAAFF.

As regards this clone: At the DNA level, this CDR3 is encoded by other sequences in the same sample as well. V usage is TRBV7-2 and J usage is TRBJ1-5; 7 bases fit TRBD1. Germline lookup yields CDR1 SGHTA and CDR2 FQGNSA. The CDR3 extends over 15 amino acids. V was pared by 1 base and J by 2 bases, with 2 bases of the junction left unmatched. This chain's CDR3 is CASSLDRGGNQPQHF. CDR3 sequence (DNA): TGTGCCAGCAGCTTAGACAGGGGAGGCAATCAGCCCCAGCATTTT.

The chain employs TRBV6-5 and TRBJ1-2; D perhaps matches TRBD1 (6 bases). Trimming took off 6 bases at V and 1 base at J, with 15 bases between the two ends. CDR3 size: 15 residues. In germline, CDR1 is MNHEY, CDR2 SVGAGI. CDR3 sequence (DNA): TGTGCCAGCAGAGGTACAGGGTCAAGTAACTATGGCTACACCTTC. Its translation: CASRGTGSSNYGYTF.

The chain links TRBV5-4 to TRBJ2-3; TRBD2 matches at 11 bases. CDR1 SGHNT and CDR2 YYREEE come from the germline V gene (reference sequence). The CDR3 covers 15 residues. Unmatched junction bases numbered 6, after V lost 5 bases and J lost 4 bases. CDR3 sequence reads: CASRLAGLAADTQYF. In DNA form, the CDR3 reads TGTGCCAGCAGGCTAGCGGGACTAGCGGCAGATACGCAGTATTTT.

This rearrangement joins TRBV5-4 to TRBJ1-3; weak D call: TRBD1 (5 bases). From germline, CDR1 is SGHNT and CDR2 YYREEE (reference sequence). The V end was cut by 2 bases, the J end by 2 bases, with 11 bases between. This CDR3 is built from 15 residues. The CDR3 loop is CASSLRGGTGNTIYF. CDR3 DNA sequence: TGTGCCAGCAGCTTAAGGGGTGGAACTGGAAACACCATATATTTT.

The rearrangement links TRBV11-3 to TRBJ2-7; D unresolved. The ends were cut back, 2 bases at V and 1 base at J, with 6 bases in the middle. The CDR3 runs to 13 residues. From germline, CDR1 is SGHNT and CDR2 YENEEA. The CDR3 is CASSLRGSYEQYF. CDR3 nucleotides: TGTGCCAGCAGCTTACGAGGTTCCTACGAGCAGTACTTC.

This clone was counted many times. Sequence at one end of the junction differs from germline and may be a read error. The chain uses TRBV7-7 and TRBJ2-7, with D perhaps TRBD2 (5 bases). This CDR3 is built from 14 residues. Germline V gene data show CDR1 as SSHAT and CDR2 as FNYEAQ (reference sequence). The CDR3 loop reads CASSSGPGTYEQYF. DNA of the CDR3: TGTGCTAGCAGCTCGGGCCCGGGAACCTACGAGCAGTACTTC. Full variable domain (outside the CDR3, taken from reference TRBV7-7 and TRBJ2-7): GAGVSQSPRYKVTKRGQDVTLRCDPISSHATLYWYQQALGQGPEFLTYFNYEAQPDKSGLPSDRFSAERPEGSISTLTIQRTEQRDSAMYRCASSSGPGTYEQYFGPGTRLTVT.

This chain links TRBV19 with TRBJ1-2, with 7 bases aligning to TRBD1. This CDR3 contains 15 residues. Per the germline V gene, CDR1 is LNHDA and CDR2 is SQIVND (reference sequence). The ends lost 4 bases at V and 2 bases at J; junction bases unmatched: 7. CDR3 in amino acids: CASSNKAGGNYGYTF. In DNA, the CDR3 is TGTGCCAGTAGTAATAAGGCAGGGGGGAACTATGGCTACACCTTC.

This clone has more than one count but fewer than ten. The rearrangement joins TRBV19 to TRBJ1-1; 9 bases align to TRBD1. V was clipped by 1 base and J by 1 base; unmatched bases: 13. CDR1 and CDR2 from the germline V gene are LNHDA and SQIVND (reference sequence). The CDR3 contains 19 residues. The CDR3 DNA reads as TGTGCCAGTAGTATAGCCCCCCTACAGGGGGCCAAAGCGAACACTGAAGCTTTCTTT. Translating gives CASSIAPLQGAKANTEAFF.

This chain's CDR3 is CASSTGRGRAQPQHF. The CDR3 DNA reads TGTGCCAGCAGCACCGGGCGGGGCAGAGCGCAGCCCCAGCATTTT. V usage is TRBV2 and J usage is TRBJ1-5; possible D gene TRBD1, 5 bases. Germline CDR1 SNHLY, CDR2 FYNNEI. V lost 6 bases to trimming and J lost 7 bases, with 19 bases between them. This CDR3 is built from 15 residues.

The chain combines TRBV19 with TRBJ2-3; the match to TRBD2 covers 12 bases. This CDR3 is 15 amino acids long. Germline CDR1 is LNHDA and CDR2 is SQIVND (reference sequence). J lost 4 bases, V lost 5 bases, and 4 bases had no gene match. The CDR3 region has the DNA TGTGCCAGTAGTTTACTAGCGGGGGGCGCAGATACGCAGTATTTT. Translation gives CASSLLAGGADTQYF.

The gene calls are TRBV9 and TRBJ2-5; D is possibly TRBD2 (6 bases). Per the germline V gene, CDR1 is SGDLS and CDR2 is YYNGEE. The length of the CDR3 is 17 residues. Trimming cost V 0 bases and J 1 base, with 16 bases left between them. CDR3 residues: CASSVGSRQTSQETQYF. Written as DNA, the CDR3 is TGTGCCAGCAGCGTAGGTTCCCGGCAGACTAGCCAAGAGACCCAGTACTTC.

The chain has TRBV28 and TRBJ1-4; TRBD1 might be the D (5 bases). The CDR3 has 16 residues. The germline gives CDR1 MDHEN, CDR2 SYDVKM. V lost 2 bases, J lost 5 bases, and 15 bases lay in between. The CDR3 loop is CASSLGALRQNEKLFF. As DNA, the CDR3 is TGTGCCAGCAGTTTAGGGGCCTTGCGACAGAATGAAAAACTGTTTTTT.

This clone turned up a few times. The CDR3 loop reads CAWSPRSGGNQPQHF. The CDR3 DNA reads TGTGCCTGGAGTCCCAGGTCAGGGGGCAATCAGCCCCAGCATTTT. The chain carries TRBV30 and TRBJ1-5; D possibly corresponds to TRBD1 (6 bases). Trimming cost V 2 bases and J 2 bases, with 13 bases left between them. The CDR3 spans 15 residues. Germline V gene sequence: CDR1 GTSNPN, CDR2 SVGIG (reference sequence).

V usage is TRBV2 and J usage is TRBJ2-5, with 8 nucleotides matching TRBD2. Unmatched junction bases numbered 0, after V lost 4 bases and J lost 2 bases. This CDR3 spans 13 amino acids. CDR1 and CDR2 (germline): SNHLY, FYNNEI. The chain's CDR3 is CASSGGGQETQYF. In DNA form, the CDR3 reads TGTGCCAGCAGTGGCGGGGGGCAAGAGACCCAGTACTTC.